This TCR beta chain was sequenced for a study of blood T cell repertoires in COVID-19. Study-wide background: COVID-19 samples, acute and convalescent, were from the United States, Italy and Spain. Sample material is recorded as cDNA or gDNA derived from T cells, B-cell-depleted T cells, or PBMCs.

V was pared by 9 bases and J by 3 bases, with 17 bases between. CDR1 is ENHRY and CDR2 is SYGVKD in the germline V gene. CDR3 length equals 14 residues. In the authors' workflow: Using reference gene primer amplification, nucleated cell counts were estimated. TCRdb keeps only in-frame clones here, not all; method: immunoSEQ multiplex PCR. That table supplies the V and J calls and clone size; D and trimming were determined from the DNA. Among 430,000 or so clones listed, nearly 90% were seen once. Cohorts were determined from participant-reported clinical history. The receptor comes from a woman aged 18 to 35 who had been exposed to COVID-19. Sequenced: PBMCs or T cells enriched from blood (not recorded which). The chain employs TRBV10-3 and TRBJ1-1; TRBD1 is a possible D gene (6 bases). For the CDR3, the DNA is TGTGCCATTGCCTCAGGGGTTGGGTACACTGAAGCTTTCTTT. Amino acid sequence: CAIASGVGYTEAFF.